The next 17 T cell receptor beta chains were all read from a single sample in a study of blood T cell repertoires in COVID-19. The assay was immunoSEQ multiplex PCR, and TCRdb's table has in-frame clones only and misses some. The data hold some 180,000 clones, with approximately 88% observed a single time. Sequencing was carried out using peripheral blood. The source is a middle-aged woman with COVID-19, enrolled during active disease.

The V gene is TRBV7-8, the J gene TRBJ2-7; 7 positions match TRBD1. V was clipped by 0 bases and J by 5 bases; unmatched bases: 7. The CDR3 is made up of 15 amino acids. Germline V gives CDR1 SGHVS, CDR2 FQNEAQ. CDR3 DNA: TGTGCCAGCAGCTTAGCTACAAGACAGGGAAACGAGCAGTACTTC. Protein product: CASSLATRQGNEQYF.

In nucleotides, the CDR3 is TGTGCCAGTAGTTATAACCAGGGCTTTCAGGCCGGGAACACTGAAGCTTTCTTT. Its translation is CASSYNQGFQAGNTEAFF. The rearrangement uses TRBV19 and TRBJ1-1; D might be TRBD1 (5 bases). Trimming shortened V by 5 bases and J by 1 base, and 23 bases separated the two germline ends. CDR3 length equals 18 residues. Germline CDR1 is LNHDA and CDR2 is SQIVND (reference sequence). Drawing the rest from reference TRBV19 and TRBJ1-1, the complete variable domain is DGGITQSPKYLFRKEGQNVTLSCEQNLNHDAMYWYRQDPGQGLRLIYYSQIVNDFQKGDIAEGYSVSREKKESFPLTVTSAQKNPTAFYLCASSYNQGFQAGNTEAFFGQGTRLTVV.

This clone was picked up many times. The rearrangement uses TRBV7-9 and TRBJ2-3, with D maybe TRBD1 (5 bases). This CDR3 region has 15 residues. V was pared by 1 base and J by 6 bases, with 14 bases between. The germline V gene encodes CDR1 SEHNR and CDR2 FQNEAQ (reference sequence). Here the CDR3 reads CASSLGGALEDTQYF. The CDR3 DNA reads as TGTGCCAGCAGCTTAGGTGGGGCCCTAGAGGATACGCAGTATTTT.

The V gene is TRBV19, the J gene TRBJ2-3, with TRBD2 matching 12 bases. The CDR3 totals 15 residues. V trimming: 5 bases; J trimming: 4 bases; junction bases outside the gene matches: 4. Germline-derived CDR1 and CDR2 are LNHDA and SQIVND (reference sequence). CDR3 bases: TGTGCCAGTAGTTCTAGCGGGGGGGCCGCAGATACGCAGTATTTT. Translation gives CASSSSGGAADTQYF. Full variable domain (outside the CDR3, taken from reference TRBV19 and TRBJ2-3): DGGITQSPKYLFRKEGQNVTLSCEQNLNHDAMYWYRQDPGQGLRLIYYSQIVNDFQKGDIAEGYSVSREKKESFPLTVTSAQKNPTAFYLCASSSSGGAADTQYFGPGTRLTVL.

This clone was seen once. The chain is built from TRBV28 and TRBJ2-7; no clear D gene. Trimming left V 6 bases short and J 2 bases short, with 8 bases between. The germline CDR1 and CDR2 sequences are MDHEN and SYDVKM. The CDR3 extends over 12 amino acids. The CDR3 here is CASSLFTYEQYF. Written as DNA, the CDR3 is TGTGCCAGCAGCCTATTCACCTACGAGCAGTACTTC.

The gene calls are TRBV27 and TRBJ1-6, with TRBD1 matching over 9 bases. Looked up from germline, CDR1 is MNHEY and CDR2 is SMNVEV (reference sequence). V was clipped by 3 bases and J by 10 bases; unmatched bases: 10. This CDR3 comprises 16 residues. The CDR3 loop reads CASSFRQGTGHSPLHF. The CDR3 DNA sequence: TGTGCCAGCAGTTTTCGCCAAGGGACAGGGCACTCACCCCTCCACTTT.

With regard to this clone: In the same sample, other DNA sequences code for this CDR3. The J gene is TRBJ2-7, the V gene TRBV6-5; 7 nucleotides agree with TRBD1. Germline V CDR1 and CDR2: MNHEY, SVGAGI. This CDR3 region has 14 residues. After removal of 2 bases from V and 4 bases from J, the junction contained 5 bases not matched to a gene. The CDR3 DNA sequence: TGTGCCAGCAGTTACGATAGGGGGCTATACGAGCAGTACTTC. It encodes CASSYDRGLYEQYF.

Sample share makes this clone medium-sized. This chain uses TRBV16 with TRBJ1-1; D might be TRBD1 (5 bases). The germline V and J ends were trimmed by 2 bases and 5 bases, with 12 bases remaining between them. The CDR3 totals 14 residues. Germline CDR1 and CDR2: KGHSY and FQNENV. The CDR3 DNA follows: TGTGCCAGCAGCCAAGGCTTGGGGGGAACTGAAGCTTTCTTT. Translation: CASSQGLGGTEAFF.

The rearrangement links TRBV2 to TRBJ2-1, with D maybe TRBD1 (5 bases). Germline loops: CDR1 SNHLY, CDR2 FYNNEI. This CDR3 contains 16 residues. V lost 1 base, J lost 4 bases, and 14 bases lay in between. The CDR3 is CASSEVGALVYNEQFF. The CDR3 nucleotides are TGTGCCAGCAGTGAAGTTGGGGCGCTTGTTTACAATGAGCAGTTCTTC.

The chain employs TRBV4-1 and TRBJ2-7; 8 bases are shared with TRBD1. V trimming: 1 base; J trimming: 3 bases; junction bases outside the gene matches: 2. CDR3 length: 14 amino acids. Germline V gene lookup returns CDR1 MGHRA and CDR2 YSYEKL. CDR3 sequence (DNA): TGCGCCAGCAGCCAAGCTGGACAGGGCTACGAGCAGTACTTC. This encodes CASSQAGQGYEQYF.

The gene calls are TRBV15 and TRBJ1-5, with TRBD1 as a possible D gene (5 bases). The CDR3 consists of 17 residues. Germline lookup yields CDR1 LNHNV and CDR2 YYDKDF (reference sequence). V lost 0 bases to trimming and J lost 1 base, with 13 bases between them. The CDR3 nucleotides are TGTGCCACCAGCAGAGATGGTAGGGGCAGAAGCAATCAGCCCCAGCATTTT. Protein: CATSRDGRGRSNQPQHF.

The V call is TRBV12-3 or TRBV12-4, the J call TRBJ1-5; D gene unclear. The germline V and J ends were trimmed by 5 bases and 1 base, with 6 bases remaining between them. The CDR3 sequence is 13 residues long. CDR3 region: CASSPQSNQPQHF. Written as DNA, the CDR3 is TGTGCCAGCAGTCCCCAGAGCAATCAGCCCCAGCATTTT.

The genes are TRBV29-1 and TRBJ1-3; TRBD1 might be the D (6 bases). This CDR3 is built from 13 residues. Germline assignment: CDR1 SQVTM and CDR2 ANQGSEA. V was shortened by 6 bases and J by 4 bases, with 13 bases between the two germline ends. CDR3 sequence reads: CSVFGTPGNTIYF. DNA of the CDR3: TGCAGCGTATTCGGGACACCCGGAAACACCATATATTTT.

This rearrangement joins TRBV6-5 to TRBJ1-1; 7 nucleotides line up with TRBD1. J was trimmed by 5 bases and V by 6 bases; bases with no gene match: 9. The CDR3 contains 14 residues. Germline lookup yields CDR1 MNHEY and CDR2 SVGAGI. CDR3 loop: CASRAGGPETEAFF. The CDR3 nucleotides are TGTGCCAGCAGAGCAGGGGGTCCAGAGACTGAAGCTTTCTTT.

CDR3 protein: CASSRNSMREKLFF. CDR3 sequence (DNA): TGTGCCAGCAGCCGTAACAGCATGAGAGAAAAACTGTTTTTT. The J gene is TRBJ1-4, the V gene TRBV7-8, with D unclear. The germline CDR1 and CDR2 sequences are SGHVS and FQNEAQ. Between the trimmed V and J ends, which lost 5 bases and 8 bases, there was a span of 15 bases. This CDR3 contains 14 residues.

This clone came up once. The chain combines TRBV21-1 with TRBJ1-1; the table's D gene call, TRBD1, was not cross checked with the DNA. TRBV21-1 represents a pseudogene. This CDR3 spans 14 amino acids. The CDR3: CASSLLGTVTEAFF. Written as DNA, the CDR3 is TGTGCCAGCAGCCTCTTAGGCACAGTGACTGAAGCTTTCTTT.

V and J are TRBV29-1 and TRBJ1-2, with 8 bases matching TRBD1. This CDR3 is 15 amino acids long. CDR1 SQVTM and CDR2 ANQGSEA come from the germline V gene. V trimming: 7 bases; J trimming: 6 bases; junction bases outside the gene matches: 16. CDR3 sequence: CSAKQGAGGADGYTF. In DNA form, the CDR3 reads TGCAGCGCCAAACAAGGGGCAGGGGGCGCGGATGGCTACACCTTC.